A single sample gave rise to the 20 T cell receptor beta chains below, sequenced in a study of blood T cell repertoires in COVID-19. Produced via immunoSEQ multiplex PCR; TCRdb's table is partial and in-frame only. Altogether a few hundred thousand clones are present, 86% being singletons, with the ten largest covering 3.6%. The sequenced sample consisted of peripheral blood. The receptors shown here come from a man between 18 and 29 years old with active or convalescent COVID-19.

Only one count was recorded for this clone. The chain has TRBV30 and TRBJ2-1; D remains unclear. V was trimmed by 0 bases and J by 10 bases, leaving 10 bases between them. CDR1 and CDR2 from the germline V gene are GTSNPN and SVGIG (reference sequence). CDR3 length: 12 residues. Written as DNA, the CDR3 is TGTGCCTGGAGTGTACTGAGGCTGGAGCAGTTCTTC. Its translation is CAWSVLRLEQFF.

The J gene is TRBJ2-1, the V gene TRBV29-1; the D gene is possibly TRBD2 (6 bases). The CDR3 totals 15 residues. The germline V and J ends were trimmed by 7 bases and 0 bases, with 16 bases remaining between them. Germline-derived CDR1 and CDR2 are SQVTM and ANQGSEA. The CDR3 DNA follows: TGCAGCGCCCCTACTAGCTTGAGCTCCTACAATGAGCAGTTCTTC. It specifies CSAPTSLSSYNEQFF.

The chain is built from TRBV19 and TRBJ1-5; 7 bases are a match to TRBD1. Germline loops: CDR1 LNHDA, CDR2 SQIVND (reference sequence). The ends lost 7 bases at V and 4 bases at J; junction bases unmatched: 7. This CDR3 is 14 amino acids long. The CDR3 DNA sequence: TGTGCCAGTACCGAGACAGGGAGTAATCAGCCCCAGCATTTT. It encodes CASTETGSNQPQHF.

The chain is built from TRBV6-1 and TRBJ2-1, with TRBD2 as a possible D gene (6 bases). V dropped 0 bases and J dropped 8 bases, with 11 bases sitting between them. Germline CDR1 MNHNS, CDR2 SASEGT. This CDR3 region has 14 residues. CDR3 sequence (DNA): TGTGCCAGCAGTGAAGCGCGGGGTATCTATGAGCAGTTCTTC. Its translation: CASSEARGIYEQFF.

This chain uses TRBV7-3 with TRBJ2-2, with 11 nucleotides matching TRBD2. After removal of 5 bases from V and 4 bases from J, the junction contained 3 bases not matched to a gene. The CDR3 contains 15 residues. Germline V gives CDR1 SGHTA, CDR2 FQGTGA. For the CDR3, the DNA is TGTGCCAGCAGCCGCGGGACTAGCGGCACCGGGGAGCTGTTTTTT. Encoded protein: CASSRGTSGTGELFF.

The V call is TRBV6-5, the J call TRBJ2-5; tentative D call: TRBD2 (5 bases). Trimming left V 7 bases short and J 5 bases short, with 20 bases between. The germline CDR1 and CDR2 sequences are MNHEY and SVGAGI. The CDR3 is made up of 15 amino acids. The CDR3 protein is CASTPRSPRAETQYF. The CDR3 coding sequence is TGTGCCAGCACCCCTAGGAGTCCGAGGGCGGAGACCCAGTACTTC.

This chain joins TRBV7-3 and TRBJ2-1; 8 nucleotides agree with TRBD2. The CDR3 is made up of 16 amino acids. Germline V gives CDR1 SGHTA, CDR2 FQGTGA. Trimming removed 3 bases from V and 3 bases from J; junction bases left unmatched: 7. The CDR3 region has the DNA TGTGCCAGCAGCTTCCAGCGGGGGTATATCTACAATGAGCAGTTCTTC. This codes for CASSFQRGYIYNEQFF.

The J gene is TRBJ1-4, the V gene TRBV6-5; D is ambiguous. Trimming cost V 5 bases and J 8 bases, with 12 bases left between them. Germline CDR1 MNHEY, CDR2 SVGAGI. CDR3 size: 13 residues. DNA of the CDR3: TGTGCCAGCAGTCGCGACGGGTTGGAAAAACTGTTTTTT. Translating gives CASSRDGLEKLFF.

The CDR3 loop reads CASSKTGQGEETQYF. The DNA for the CDR3 is TGTGCCAGCAGCAAAACGGGACAGGGCGAAGAGACCCAGTACTTC. The rearrangement uses TRBV7-9 and TRBJ2-5; 9 bases align to TRBD1. Germline CDR1 and CDR2: SEHNR and FQNEAQ (reference sequence). The CDR3 has 15 residues. Trimming cost V 5 bases and J 3 bases; bases outside gene matches: 7.

CDR3 residues: CASSQATSGYYNEQFF. In DNA form, the CDR3 reads TGCGCCAGCAGCCAGGCGACTAGCGGATACTACAATGAGCAGTTCTTC. The J gene is TRBJ2-1, the V gene TRBV4-3; 9 bases match TRBD2. The germline gives CDR1 LGHNA, CDR2 YSLEER. The CDR3 consists of 16 residues. With V trimmed by 3 bases and J by 3 bases, 6 bases remained unmatched.

In its sample, this clone was seen once. CDR3 loop: CASSSRDRSRETQYF. In DNA form, the CDR3 reads TGTGCCAGCAGCTCCCGGGACAGGTCCCGCGAGACCCAGTACTTC. The chain combines TRBV9 with TRBJ2-5, with 8 bases fitting TRBD1. Germline V gene sequence: CDR1 SGDLS, CDR2 YYNGEE. The J segment lost 5 bases and the V segment lost 4 bases, leaving 10 bases of the junction unmatched. CDR3 size: 15 residues.

This sequence joins TRBV21-1 and TRBJ1-3. TRBV21-1 represents a pseudogene. CDR3 length: 18 residues. The CDR3 DNA follows: TGTGCCAGCAGCTTTGTCAGAGACCGAACTAATCGGGGAAACACCATATATTTT. Translating gives CASSFVRDRTNRGNTIYF.

The rearrangement links TRBV28 to TRBJ1-2, with D possibly TRBD1 on 6 matching bases. The CDR3 runs 18 residues. The V end was cut by 2 bases, the J end by 1 base, with 20 bases between. Looked up from germline, CDR1 is MDHEN and CDR2 is SYDVKM. CDR3 nucleotides: TGTGCCAGCAGTTTAATAGACGGACAGATCATTCATAACTATGGCTACACCTTC. This encodes CASSLIDGQIIHNYGYTF.

This clone was seen only a few times. The chain is built from TRBV11-2 and TRBJ2-3; TRBD2 is a possible D gene (7 bases). Per the germline V gene, CDR1 is SGHAT and CDR2 is FQNNGV. The length of the CDR3 is 16 residues. V lost 4 bases to trimming and J lost 3 bases, with 17 bases between them. In DNA form, the CDR3 reads TGTGCCAGCAGCTCGCTGATGGGGAGGGGGACAGATACGCAGTATTTT. This encodes CASSSLMGRGTDTQYF.

The J gene is TRBJ2-7, the V gene TRBV6-5; 9 nucleotides line up with TRBD1. The trim removed 7 bases at V and 7 bases at J, leaving 2 bases unmatched. The CDR3 totals 11 residues. Germline CDR1 MNHEY, CDR2 SVGAGI. The CDR3 DNA reads as TGTGCCAGCAAAGACAGGGGGGAGCAGTACTTC. Translated, it gives CASKDRGEQYF.

This rearrangement joins TRBV6-5 to TRBJ2-4; perhaps TRBD1 as D (5 bases). The CDR3 loop spans 14 amino acids. Germline V gene sequence: CDR1 MNHEY, CDR2 SVGAGI. The V end was cut by 7 bases, the J end by 1 base, with 11 bases between. The DNA for the CDR3 is TGTGCCAGCACGACCAGGGCCGCCAAAAACATTCAGTACTTC. Its protein is CASTTRAAKNIQYF.

The chain links TRBV24-1 to TRBJ1-6, with D uncertain. The CDR3 is 13 amino acids. V was cut by 6 bases and J by 7 bases, with 9 bases left in between. The germline CDR1 and CDR2 sequences are KGHDR and SFDVKD. This CDR3 is CATSRTGNSPLHF. The CDR3, as DNA: TGTGCCACCAGTCGGACGGGGAATTCACCCCTCCACTTT.

The chain uses TRBV2 and TRBJ1-6; 8 nucleotides match TRBD1. In germline, CDR1 is SNHLY, CDR2 FYNNEI. V shed 6 bases and J 10 bases; nucleotides not matched to a gene: 11. The CDR3 loop spans 15 amino acids. The CDR3 DNA sequence: TGTGCCAGCAGAGTAGGACAGGGAGGGGTCTCACCCCTCCACTTT. Its protein is CASRVGQGGVSPLHF.

V usage is TRBV1 and J usage is TRBJ2-5; the D call of TRBD2 is as the table states it, not checked on the DNA. TRBV1 is shown as a pseudogene. CDR3 size: 18 residues. The chain's CDR3 is CTSRIQVGFGLGGETQYF. The CDR3 DNA is TGCACCAGCAGGATCCAAGTTGGTTTTGGACTAGGAGGAGAGACCCAGTACTTC.

The rearrangement uses TRBV12-3 or TRBV12-4 and TRBJ2-1, with D unresolved. V lost 2 bases, J lost 8 bases, and 4 bases lay in between. The CDR3 contains 11 residues. Here the CDR3 reads CASSLIYEQFF. DNA of the CDR3: TGTGCCAGCAGTTTAATCTATGAGCAGTTCTTC.